The next 12 T cell receptor beta chains were all read from a single sample in a study of blood T cell repertoires in COVID-19. Method: immunoSEQ multiplex PCR; TCRdb's copy keeps in-frame clones and lacks some. The sample consists of about 46,000 clones, approximately 83% of them appearing once. The specimen sequenced was peripheral blood. The receptor set was obtained from a woman aged 80 or over with COVID-19, enrolled during active disease.

The chain joins TRBV7-2 to TRBJ2-1, with 8 bases identical to TRBD2. Germline lookup yields CDR1 SGHTA and CDR2 FQGNSA. The CDR3 contains 15 residues. With 0 bases clipped from V and 3 bases from J, the junction kept 1 base outside the gene matches. The DNA of the CDR3 is TGTGCCAGCAGCTTAGCAGCGGGGGACTACAATGAGCAGTTCTTC. Translating it yields CASSLAAGDYNEQFF.

The chain employs TRBV7-6 and TRBJ1-2, with TRBD1 identical over 8 bases. In germline, CDR1 is SGHVS, CDR2 FNYEAQ. Trimming at V came to 5 bases and at J to 7 bases, leaving 9 bases not matched to a gene. The CDR3 loop spans 14 amino acids. CDR3 region: CASSPTQGASGYTF. The CDR3 DNA reads TGTGCCAGCAGCCCAACGCAGGGGGCTAGTGGCTACACCTTC.

The chain employs TRBV4-3 and TRBJ1-4, with 8 bases that match TRBD1. The CDR3 spans 15 residues. V shed 5 bases, J shed 6 bases, and the junction held 8 bases outside the gene matches. Germline V gives CDR1 LGHNA, CDR2 YSLEER. CDR3 sequence: CASSVGQGGDEKLFF. The DNA for the CDR3 is TGCGCCAGCAGCGTAGGACAGGGTGGAGATGAAAAACTGTTTTTT.

This sequence joins TRBV7-2 and TRBJ2-5, with 7 bases that match TRBD2. After removal of 5 bases from V and 5 bases from J, the junction contained 11 bases not matched to a gene. Germline assignment: CDR1 SGHTA and CDR2 FQGNSA. CDR3 length: 15 amino acids. CDR3 bases: TGTGCCAGCAGCCCGGGACTATTCAGGAGGGAGACCCAGTACTTC. The encoded protein is CASSPGLFRRETQYF.

CDR3 sequence reads: CASSPNGGGNTGELFF. In nucleotides, the CDR3 is TGTGCCAGCTCACCCAATGGTGGAGGGAACACCGGGGAGCTGTTTTTT. J is TRBJ2-2 and V is TRBV18; the D gene is possibly TRBD2 (5 bases). Germline V gene data show CDR1 as KGHSH and CDR2 as LQKENI. The V and J ends lost 3 bases and 1 base respectively, with 12 bases between them. The CDR3 extends over 16 amino acids.

This clone appeared a single time. CDR3 nucleotide sequence: TGTGCCAGCAGTACAGGACAGGCCTATCGTGGTGGCTACACCTTC. Protein product: CASSTGQAYRGGYTF. The chain recombines TRBV6-5 with TRBJ1-2; 7 bases map to TRBD1. CDR3 length: 15 amino acids. V gave up 5 bases and J gave up 7 bases; unmatched junction bases: 13. Germline V gives CDR1 MNHEY, CDR2 SVGAGI.

This sequence joins TRBV2 and TRBJ1-2, with D maybe TRBD1 (5 bases). In germline, CDR1 is SNHLY, CDR2 FYNNEI. The germline V and J ends were trimmed by 1 base and 6 bases, with 6 bases remaining between them. This CDR3 region has 12 residues. CDR3 protein: CASSEGGNGYTF. In nucleotides, the CDR3 is TGTGCCAGCAGTGAAGGGGGCAATGGCTACACCTTC.

The chain combines TRBV3-1 (or the pseudogene TRBV3-2) with TRBJ2-5; possible D gene TRBD2, 5 bases. The germline V and J ends were trimmed by 1 base and 5 bases, with 8 bases remaining between them. Germline V gene lookup returns CDR1 LGHDT and CDR2 YNNKEL (reference sequence). The CDR3 has 13 residues. CDR3 in DNA: TGTGCCAGCAGCCAAGTCGGCGGGGAGACCCAGTACTTC. Amino acids: CASSQVGGETQYF.

The chain uses TRBV27 and TRBJ2-7; a weak D match, TRBD2 (7 bases). V lost 0 bases and J 0 bases, leaving 12 bases between the germline ends. Germline V gene lookup returns CDR1 MNHEY and CDR2 SMNVEV (reference sequence). The CDR3 loop spans 16 amino acids. The CDR3 is CASSLSGGHSSYEQYF. DNA of the CDR3: TGTGCCAGCAGTTTATCGGGGGGGCACAGCTCCTACGAGCAGTACTTC.

As concerns this clone: This same CDR3 is encoded by further DNA sequences in the sample. The chain combines TRBV9 with TRBJ1-3, with a tentative D call TRBD1 (6 bases). The CDR3 covers 14 residues. From germline, CDR1 is SGDLS and CDR2 YYNGEE. V lost 1 base, J lost 2 bases, and 7 bases lay in between. The CDR3 sequence: CASSVQGTGNTIYF. CDR3 DNA sequence: TGTGCCAGCAGCGTACAGGGGACTGGAAACACCATATATTTT.

The J gene is TRBJ2-7, the V gene TRBV27; TRBD1 aligns across 10 bases. The ends lost 1 base at V and 1 base at J; junction bases unmatched: 1. CDR3 length: 15 residues. Looked up from germline, CDR1 is MNHEY and CDR2 is SMNVEV (reference sequence). CDR3: CASSLWTGGSYEQYF. The CDR3, as DNA: TGTGCCAGCAGTTTATGGACAGGGGGGTCCTACGAGCAGTACTTC.

The rearrangement links TRBV7-2 to TRBJ1-1, with D unclear. The germline V and J ends were trimmed by 5 bases and 2 bases, with 18 bases remaining between them. CDR1 is SGHTA and CDR2 is FQGNSA in the germline V gene. The CDR3 has 16 residues. CDR3 nucleotide sequence: TGTGCCAGCAGCCCCCGGCAGGCCCGTGATAACACTGAAGCTTTCTTT. This codes for CASSPRQARDNTEAFF.